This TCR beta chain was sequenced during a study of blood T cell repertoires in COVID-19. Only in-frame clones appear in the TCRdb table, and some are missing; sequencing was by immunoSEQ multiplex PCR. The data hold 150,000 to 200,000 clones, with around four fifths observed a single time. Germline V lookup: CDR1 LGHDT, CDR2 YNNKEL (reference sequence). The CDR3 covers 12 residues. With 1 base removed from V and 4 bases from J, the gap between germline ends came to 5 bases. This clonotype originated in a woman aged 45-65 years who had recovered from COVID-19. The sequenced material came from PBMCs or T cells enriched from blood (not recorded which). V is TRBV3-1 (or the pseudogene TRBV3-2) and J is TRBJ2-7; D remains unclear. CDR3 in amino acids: CASSQGAYEQYF. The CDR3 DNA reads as TGTGCCAGCAGCCAAGGGGCATACGAGCAGTACTTC.